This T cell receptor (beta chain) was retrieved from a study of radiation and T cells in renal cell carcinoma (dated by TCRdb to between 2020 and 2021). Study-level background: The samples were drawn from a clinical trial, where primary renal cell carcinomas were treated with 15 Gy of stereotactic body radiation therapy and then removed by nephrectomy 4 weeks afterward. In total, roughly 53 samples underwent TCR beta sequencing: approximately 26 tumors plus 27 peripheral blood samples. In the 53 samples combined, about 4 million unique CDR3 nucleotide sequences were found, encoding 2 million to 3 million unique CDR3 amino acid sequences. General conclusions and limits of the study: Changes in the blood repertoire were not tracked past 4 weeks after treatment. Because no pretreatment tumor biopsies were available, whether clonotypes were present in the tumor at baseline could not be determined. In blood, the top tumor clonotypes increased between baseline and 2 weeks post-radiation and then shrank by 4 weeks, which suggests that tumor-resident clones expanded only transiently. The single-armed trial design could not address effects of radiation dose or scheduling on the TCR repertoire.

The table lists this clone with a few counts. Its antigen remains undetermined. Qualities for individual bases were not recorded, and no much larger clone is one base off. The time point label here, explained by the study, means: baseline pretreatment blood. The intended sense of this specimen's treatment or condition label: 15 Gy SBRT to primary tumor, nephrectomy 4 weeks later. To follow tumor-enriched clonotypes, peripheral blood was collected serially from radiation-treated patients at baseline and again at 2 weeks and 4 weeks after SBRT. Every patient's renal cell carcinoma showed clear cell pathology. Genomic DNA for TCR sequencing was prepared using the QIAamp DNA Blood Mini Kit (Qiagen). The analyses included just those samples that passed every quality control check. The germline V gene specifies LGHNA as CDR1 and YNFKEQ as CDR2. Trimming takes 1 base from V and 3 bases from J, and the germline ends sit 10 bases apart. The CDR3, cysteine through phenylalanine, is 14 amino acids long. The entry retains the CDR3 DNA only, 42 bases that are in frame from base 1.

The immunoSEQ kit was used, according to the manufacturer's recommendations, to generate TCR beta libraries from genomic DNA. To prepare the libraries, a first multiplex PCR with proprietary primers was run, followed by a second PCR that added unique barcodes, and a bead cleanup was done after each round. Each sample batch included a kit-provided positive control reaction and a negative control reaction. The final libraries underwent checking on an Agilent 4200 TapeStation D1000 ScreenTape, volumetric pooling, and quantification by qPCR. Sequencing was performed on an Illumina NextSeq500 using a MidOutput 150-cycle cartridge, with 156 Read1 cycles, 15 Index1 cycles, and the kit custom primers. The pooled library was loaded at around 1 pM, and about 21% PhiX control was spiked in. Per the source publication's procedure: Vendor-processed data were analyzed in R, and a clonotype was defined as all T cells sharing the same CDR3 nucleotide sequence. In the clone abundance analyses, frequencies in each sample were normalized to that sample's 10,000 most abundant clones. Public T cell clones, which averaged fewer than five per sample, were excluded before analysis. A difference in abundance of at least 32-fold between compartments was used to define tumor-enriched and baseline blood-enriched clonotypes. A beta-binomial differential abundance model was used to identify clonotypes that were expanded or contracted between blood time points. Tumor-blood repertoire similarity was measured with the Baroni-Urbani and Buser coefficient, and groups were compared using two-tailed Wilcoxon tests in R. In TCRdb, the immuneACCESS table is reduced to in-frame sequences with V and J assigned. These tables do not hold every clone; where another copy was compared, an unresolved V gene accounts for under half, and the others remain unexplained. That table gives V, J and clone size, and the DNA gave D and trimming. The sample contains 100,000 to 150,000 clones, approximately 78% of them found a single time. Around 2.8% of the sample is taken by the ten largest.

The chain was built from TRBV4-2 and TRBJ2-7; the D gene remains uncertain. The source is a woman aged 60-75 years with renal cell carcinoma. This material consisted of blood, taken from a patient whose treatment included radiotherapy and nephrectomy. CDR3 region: CASSQVGQNYEQYF. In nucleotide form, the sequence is TGTGCCAGCAGCCAAGTCGGGCAGAACTACGAGCAGTACTTC.